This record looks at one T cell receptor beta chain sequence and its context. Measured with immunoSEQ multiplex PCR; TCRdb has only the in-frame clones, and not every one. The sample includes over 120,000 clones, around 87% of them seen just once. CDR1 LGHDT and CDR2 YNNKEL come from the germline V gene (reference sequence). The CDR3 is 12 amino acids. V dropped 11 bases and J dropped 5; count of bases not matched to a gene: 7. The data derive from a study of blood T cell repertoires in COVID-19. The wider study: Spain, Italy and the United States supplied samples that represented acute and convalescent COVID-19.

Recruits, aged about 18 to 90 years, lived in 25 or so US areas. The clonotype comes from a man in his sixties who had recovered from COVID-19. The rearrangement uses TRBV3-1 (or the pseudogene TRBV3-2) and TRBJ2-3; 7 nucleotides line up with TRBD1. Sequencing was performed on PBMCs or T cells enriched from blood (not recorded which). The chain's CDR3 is CAVRQGGDTQYF. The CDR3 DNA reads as TGTGCCGTACGACAGGGCGGAGATACGCAGTATTTT.